These 5 T cell receptor beta chains were sequenced from one sample in a study of T cell responses to AZD1222 COVID-19 vaccine. Clones were read by immunoSEQ multiplex PCR, and TCRdb kept only the in-frame ones, dropping some. This table holds 80,000 or so clones, 90% to 95% found once. The sample was peripheral blood, taken on day 0 of MenACWY control vaccination. The origin of the receptors is an adult in good health.

The rearrangement uses TRBV2 and TRBJ1-1; D uncertain. Looked up from germline, CDR1 is SNHLY and CDR2 is FYNNEI. The germline V and J ends were trimmed by 4 bases and 1 base, with 10 bases remaining between them. There are 14 residues in the CDR3. The CDR3 region is CASSAAGANTEAFF. In DNA form, the CDR3 reads TGTGCCAGCAGTGCCGCAGGAGCGAACACTGAAGCTTTCTTT.

J is TRBJ2-7 and V is TRBV3-1 (or the pseudogene TRBV3-2), with 12 bases matching TRBD2. This CDR3 comprises 15 residues. V was pared by 2 bases and J by 6 bases, with 5 bases of the junction left unmatched. Germline lookup yields CDR1 LGHDT and CDR2 YNNKEL (reference sequence). CDR3 protein: CASSQLAGGLGEQYF. The CDR3 DNA follows: TGTGCCAGCAGCCAACTAGCGGGAGGGCTAGGCGAGCAGTACTTC.

The rearrangement links TRBV5-1 to TRBJ2-2; D perhaps matches TRBD1 (5 bases). V was pared by 3 bases and J by 2 bases, with 11 bases between. CDR3 size: 15 residues. The germline gives CDR1 SGHRS, CDR2 YFSETQ. CDR3 coding DNA: TGCGCCAGCAGCTATACCAGGGCTAACACCGGGGAGCTGTTTTTT. Encoded protein: CASSYTRANTGELFF.

This chain uses TRBV6-5 with TRBJ2-2; no firm D call. Per the germline V gene, CDR1 is MNHEY and CDR2 is SVGAGI. This CDR3 has 15 amino acids. V gave up 0 bases and J gave up 5 bases, with 10 bases separating them. The CDR3 coding sequence is TGTGCCAGCAGTTACTCGACGCCCGCGACCGGGGAGCTGTTTTTT. Translating gives CASSYSTPATGELFF.

The rearrangement uses TRBV5-1 and TRBJ2-7; 8 positions agree with TRBD2. This CDR3 is 15 amino acids long. The ends lost 2 bases at V and 6 bases at J; junction bases unmatched: 10. Germline loops: CDR1 SGHRS, CDR2 YFSETQ. The CDR3 region is CASSFTSGRTGEQYF. CDR3 nucleotides: TGCGCCAGCAGCTTTACGAGCGGGAGAACTGGCGAGCAGTACTTC.